The rows below give T cell receptor beta chains drawn from one sample of a study of blood T cell repertoires in COVID-19. Clones were read by immunoSEQ multiplex PCR, and TCRdb kept only the in-frame ones, dropping some. This sample has some 150,000 clones; roughly 84% occur once, and the top ten carry roughly 1.1%. The sequenced material came from peripheral blood. The origin of the receptors is a man aged 55 to 70 who had recovered from COVID-19. The CDR3 runs from the conserved cysteine through the conserved F or W. The D gene is left open where the match is weak. The size entry is marked missing in some rows and otherwise reads once, few, many or a size class.

CDR3nt: TGTGCCAGCAGCCTGCCCGGACAGGGCGATACGCAGTATTTT
CDR3aa: CASSLPGQGDTQYF
abundance: .
v_gene: TRBV6-5
d_gene: TRBD1
len: 14
j_gene: TRBJ2-3

CDR3nt: TGTGCCTGGAGTGTGAGAGGCTCTGGAAACACCATATATTTT
CDR3aa: CAWSVRGSGNTIYF
abundance: .
v_gene: TRBV30
d_gene: .
len: 14
j_gene: TRBJ1-3

CDR3nt: TGTGCCAGCAGTGACGAAGGGACAGGGGTAGGCAATGAGCAGTTCTTC
CDR3aa: CASSDEGTGVGNEQFF
abundance: .
v_gene: TRBV6-4
d_gene: TRBD1
len: 16
j_gene: TRBJ2-1

CDR3nt: TGTGCCAGCAGTTACTCAGGGGAATGGGAAAAACTGTTTTTT
CDR3aa: CASSYSGEWEKLFF
abundance: once
v_gene: TRBV6-5
d_gene: .
len: 14
j_gene: TRBJ1-4

CDR3nt: TGTGCCAGCTCACTCAGGTTCAGTGGACAGGTAAACACTGAAGCTTTCTTT
CDR3aa: CASSLRFSGQVNTEAFF
abundance: once
v_gene: TRBV18
d_gene: TRBD1
len: 17
j_gene: TRBJ1-1

CDR3nt: TGTGCCAGCAAGGCAGGGTCCTACAATGAGCAGTTCTTC
CDR3aa: CASKAGSYNEQFF
abundance: .
v_gene: TRBV6-5
d_gene: .
len: 13
j_gene: TRBJ2-1

CDR3nt: TGTGCCTTCCGGAGGAGGGAGTTGGGGTACAATGAGCAGTTCTTC
CDR3aa: CAFRRRELGYNEQFF
abundance: .
v_gene: TRBV30
d_gene: .
len: 15
j_gene: TRBJ2-1

CDR3nt: TGTGCCATCACCCAGGACAGCTCGAACTATGGCTACACCTTC
CDR3aa: CAITQDSSNYGYTF
abundance: .
v_gene: TRBV10-3
d_gene: .
len: 14
j_gene: TRBJ1-2

CDR3nt: TGTGCCGCCAGGGTGAACACTGAAGCTTTCTTT
CDR3aa: CAARVNTEAFF
abundance: few
v_gene: TRBV10-3
d_gene: .
len: 11
j_gene: TRBJ1-1

CDR3nt: TGTGCCAGCAGCGTAGACCAGCGGGGGGCGAGGAATACGCAGTATTTT
CDR3aa: CASSVDQRGARNTQYF
abundance: .
v_gene: TRBV9
d_gene: TRBD2
len: 16
j_gene: TRBJ2-3

CDR3nt: TGTGCCAGCACCGCGTTACAGGACAATTCACCCCTCCACTTT
CDR3aa: CASTALQDNSPLHF
abundance: .
v_gene: TRBV6-5
d_gene: .
len: 14
j_gene: TRBJ1-6

CDR3nt: TGTGCCAGCAGCTTAACGCAGGGTCCTGGAAACACCATATATTTT
CDR3aa: CASSLTQGPGNTIYF
abundance: once
v_gene: TRBV7-2
d_gene: .
len: 15
j_gene: TRBJ1-3

CDR3nt: TGTGCCAGCAGGACGGGGGGGATTAGTACGCAGTATTTT
CDR3aa: CASRTGGISTQYF
abundance: .
v_gene: TRBV2
d_gene: TRBD2
len: 13
j_gene: TRBJ2-3

CDR3nt: TGTGCCAGCAGCGAACTTGGGCACTCTGGAAACACCATATATTTT
CDR3aa: CASSELGHSGNTIYF
abundance: .
v_gene: TRBV7-3
d_gene: .
len: 15
j_gene: TRBJ1-3

CDR3nt: TGTGCCAGCACGGACAGCTCCTACGAGCAGTACTTC
CDR3aa: CASTDSSYEQYF
abundance: .
v_gene: TRBV27
d_gene: .
len: 12
j_gene: TRBJ2-7

CDR3nt: TGTGCCAGCGGGACAGGGGTCGCGAGGCCCCAGCATTTT
CDR3aa: CASGTGVARPQHF
abundance: .
v_gene: TRBV27
d_gene: TRBD1
len: 13
j_gene: TRBJ1-5

CDR3nt: TGTGCCAGCACCCAAGCCGGCAGGGCCCTCGCTGGCTACACCTTC
CDR3aa: CASTQAGRALAGYTF
abundance: .
v_gene: TRBV2
d_gene: .
len: 15
j_gene: TRBJ1-2

CDR3nt: TGTGCCAGCAGCCCCCCAGGGTTTTGGGATGGCTACACCTTC
CDR3aa: CASSPPGFWDGYTF
abundance: .
v_gene: TRBV9
d_gene: .
len: 14
j_gene: TRBJ1-2

CDR3nt: TGTGCCAGCAGTGGGACAGCTTTCGGGACTAGCATAAATGAGCAGTTCTTC
CDR3aa: CASSGTAFGTSINEQFF
abundance: .
v_gene: TRBV6-2/TRBV6-3
d_gene: TRBD2
len: 17
j_gene: TRBJ2-1

CDR3nt: TGCGCCAGCAGCTCCAAAATTCCGGGACAGGGGATCTCGGGTCATGGCTACACCTTC
CDR3aa: CASSSKIPGQGISGHGYTF
abundance: .
v_gene: TRBV5-1
d_gene: TRBD1
len: 19
j_gene: TRBJ1-2

CDR3nt: TGTGCCAGCTCCCAGGCGGGAAACTATGGCTACACCTTC
CDR3aa: CASSQAGNYGYTF
abundance: once
v_gene: TRBV6-5
d_gene: .
len: 13
j_gene: TRBJ1-2

CDR3nt: TGTGCCAGCTCACCCCCCCGGGGCGCGGGGGGTAATGAGCAGTTCTTC
CDR3aa: CASSPPRGAGGNEQFF
abundance: .
v_gene: TRBV18
d_gene: TRBD2
len: 16
j_gene: TRBJ2-1

CDR3nt: TGTGCCAGCAGCTTGTTCGGCCAAGGGACTAGCCCCGATACGCAGTATTTT
CDR3aa: CASSLFGQGTSPDTQYF
abundance: .
v_gene: TRBV5-6
d_gene: TRBD2
len: 17
j_gene: TRBJ2-3

CDR3nt: TGTGCCAGCAGCCAGACACGACAGGGGGATGGAGAAAAACTGTTTTTT
CDR3aa: CASSQTRQGDGEKLFF
abundance: once
v_gene: TRBV3-1/TRBV3-2
d_gene: TRBD1
len: 16
j_gene: TRBJ1-4

CDR3nt: TGTGCCAGCCAGGACAGTGTGAACACTGAAGCTTTCTTT
CDR3aa: CASQDSVNTEAFF
abundance: .
v_gene: TRBV7-2
d_gene: .
len: 13
j_gene: TRBJ1-1

CDR3nt: TGTGCCAGCAGTTCCCCCCCAGGGGGATTTGGCCAGCCCCAGCATTTT
CDR3aa: CASSSPPGGFGQPQHF
abundance: .
v_gene: TRBV6-2/TRBV6-3
d_gene: TRBD1
len: 16
j_gene: TRBJ1-5

CDR3nt: TGTGCCAGCAGCCGAGGGGACAGCCGCTTTAATGAAAAACTGTTTTTT
CDR3aa: CASSRGDSRFNEKLFF
abundance: .
v_gene: TRBV14
d_gene: TRBD1
len: 16
j_gene: TRBJ1-4

CDR3nt: TGTGCCAGCAGTTTATCCCGGACAGAAAGAACAGATACGCAGTATTTT
CDR3aa: CASSLSRTERTDTQYF
abundance: once
v_gene: TRBV27
d_gene: .
len: 16
j_gene: TRBJ2-3

CDR3nt: TGTGCCAGCGGAAAACAGGGGAACACTGAAGCTTTCTTT
CDR3aa: CASGKQGNTEAFF
abundance: .
v_gene: TRBV12-3/TRBV12-4
d_gene: .
len: 13
j_gene: TRBJ1-1

CDR3nt: TGCGCCAGCAGCCAAGGCACTACCTACGAGCAGTACTTC
CDR3aa: CASSQGTTYEQYF
abundance: .
v_gene: TRBV4-1
d_gene: .
len: 13
j_gene: TRBJ2-7

CDR3nt: TGTGCCAGCAGTTCCCGGAGGACAGGGGGCGCGTTAGGCTATGGCTACACCTTC
CDR3aa: CASSSRRTGGALGYGYTF
abundance: .
v_gene: TRBV27
d_gene: TRBD1
len: 18
j_gene: TRBJ1-2

CDR3nt: TGTGCCAGCAGCCAAACTGACAGGGGCCGCGGCTATGGCTACACCTTC
CDR3aa: CASSQTDRGRGYGYTF
abundance: few
v_gene: TRBV3-1/TRBV3-2
d_gene: TRBD1
len: 16
j_gene: TRBJ1-2

CDR3nt: TGTGCCAGCAGACATAGCTCAGGGAGGAATGAGCAGTTCTTC
CDR3aa: CASRHSSGRNEQFF
abundance: .
v_gene: TRBV7-9
d_gene: .
len: 14
j_gene: TRBJ2-1

CDR3nt: TGTGCCAGCAGCTTATTGGGACAGGCTAACACCGGGGAGCTGTTTTTT
CDR3aa: CASSLLGQANTGELFF
abundance: .
v_gene: TRBV11-2
d_gene: TRBD1
len: 16
j_gene: TRBJ2-2

CDR3nt: TGCGCCAGCAGCTTGGAGGACAACCAAGAGACCCAGTACTTC
CDR3aa: CASSLEDNQETQYF
abundance: .
v_gene: TRBV5-1
d_gene: .
len: 14
j_gene: TRBJ2-5

CDR3nt: TGTGCCGGTGGGAGGCGGGAGAACACTGAAGCTTTCTTT
CDR3aa: CAGGRRENTEAFF
abundance: .
v_gene: TRBV12-3/TRBV12-4
d_gene: .
len: 13
j_gene: TRBJ1-1

CDR3nt: TGTGCCAGCAGCGTGGGACAGGGGGGAAATAATGAAAAACTGTTTTTT
CDR3aa: CASSVGQGGNNEKLFF
abundance: .
v_gene: TRBV9
d_gene: TRBD1
len: 16
j_gene: TRBJ1-4

CDR3nt: TGTGCCAGCTCGAGGACAGGGGTTGCACCCCTCCACTTT
CDR3aa: CASSRTGVAPLHF
abundance: .
v_gene: TRBV19
d_gene: TRBD1
len: 13
j_gene: TRBJ1-6

CDR3nt: TGTGCCAGCAGTTACCGGACAGGTTATGGCTACACCTTC
CDR3aa: CASSYRTGYGYTF
abundance: .
v_gene: TRBV6-5
d_gene: TRBD1
len: 13
j_gene: TRBJ1-2

CDR3nt: TGTGCCAGCAGTTTTGGCGGCTCCTATAATTCACCCCTCCACTTT
CDR3aa: CASSFGGSYNSPLHF
abundance: .
v_gene: TRBV27
d_gene: .
len: 15
j_gene: TRBJ1-6

CDR3nt: TGTGCCAGCAGCCAAGATAGTGGGACAGGGATCCGATATGGCTACACCTTC
CDR3aa: CASSQDSGTGIRYGYTF
abundance: .
v_gene: TRBV4-2
d_gene: TRBD1
len: 17
j_gene: TRBJ1-2

CDR3nt: TGTGCCAGCAGTTTAAGACAGGCTGGCTACACCTTC
CDR3aa: CASSLRQAGYTF
abundance: .
v_gene: TRBV12-3/TRBV12-4
d_gene: .
len: 12
j_gene: TRBJ1-2

CDR3nt: TGTGCCATCAGTCCCCGCGAGGGAGGGAGCTATGGCTACACCTTC
CDR3aa: CAISPREGGSYGYTF
abundance: .
v_gene: TRBV10-3
d_gene: .
len: 15
j_gene: TRBJ1-2

CDR3nt: TGCGCCAGCAGCCAAGGAGGTCGTGGAGGGAACCACGAGCAGTACTTC
CDR3aa: CASSQGGRGGNHEQYF
abundance: .
v_gene: TRBV4-1
d_gene: .
len: 16
j_gene: TRBJ2-7

CDR3nt: TGTGCCAGCAGCCTCCCCGAGGGCCTCGGAATCTACGAGCAGTACTTC
CDR3aa: CASSLPEGLGIYEQYF
abundance: few
v_gene: TRBV11-2
d_gene: .
len: 16
j_gene: TRBJ2-7

CDR3nt: TGTGCCAGTAGTCAGGGACAGGGCTGGCACGAGCAGTACTTC
CDR3aa: CASSQGQGWHEQYF
abundance: .
v_gene: TRBV19
d_gene: TRBD1
len: 14
j_gene: TRBJ2-7

CDR3nt: TGTGCCAGCAGCACTGGGGCATCTGGCTACACCTTC
CDR3aa: CASSTGASGYTF
abundance: .
v_gene: TRBV9
d_gene: .
len: 12
j_gene: TRBJ1-2

CDR3nt: TGTGCCAGCAGTCGCGGCGGCTCGGTCACCATATATTTT
CDR3aa: CASSRGGSVTIYF
abundance: .
v_gene: TRBV6-2/TRBV6-3
d_gene: .
len: 13
j_gene: TRBJ1-3

CDR3nt: TGTGCCAGCAGCTCTCTGTTGGCTAACACTGAAGCTTTCTTT
CDR3aa: CASSSLLANTEAFF
abundance: .
v_gene: TRBV5-5
d_gene: .
len: 14
j_gene: TRBJ1-1

CDR3nt: TGTGCCAGCAGCTCGCAGGGGTACACAGATACGCAGTATTTT
CDR3aa: CASSSQGYTDTQYF
abundance: .
v_gene: TRBV7-2
d_gene: .
len: 14
j_gene: TRBJ2-3

CDR3nt: TGCGCCAGCAGCATCGACACCTACTCCTACGAGCAGTACTTC
CDR3aa: CASSIDTYSYEQYF
abundance: .
v_gene: TRBV5-1
d_gene: .
len: 14
j_gene: TRBJ2-7

CDR3nt: TGTGCCAGTACCCTAGGGCGGGACAGATATGGCTACACCTTC
CDR3aa: CASTLGRDRYGYTF
abundance: few
v_gene: TRBV19
d_gene: TRBD1
len: 14
j_gene: TRBJ1-2